This is a list of T cell receptor beta chains from one sample in a study of T cells in Graves' hyperthyroidism and ophthalmopathy. From the multiplex PCR reads, TCRdb called clonotypes with MiXCR, one entry per CDR3 protein. The sample has about 290,000 distinct CDR3 sequences; about an eighth are singletons. Sequencing was performed on blood. The receptor source for this set is a woman aged 25 to 39 with Graves' hyperthyroidism that later progressed to Graves' ophthalmopathy. The CDR3 runs from the conserved cysteine through the conserved F or W. Fields, in order: J gene, V gene, clone size, D gene, CDR3 DNA, CDR3 protein. D genes are given only for firm matches. A row's size may be missing; if present it is once, few, many or a size class.

j_gene: TRBJ2-5
v_gene: TRBV6-1
abundance: many
d_gene: NA
CDR3nt: TGTGCCAGCAGTTATAGTGGGAGAGGCGAGACCCAGTACTTC
CDR3aa: CASSYSGRGETQYF

j_gene: TRBJ2-3
v_gene: TRBV28
abundance: NA
d_gene: NA
CDR3nt: TGTGCCAGCAGTCCGATACAAGGGGTCGGGGCAGATACGCAGTATTTT
CDR3aa: CASSPIQGVGADTQYF

j_gene: TRBJ2-7
v_gene: TRBV10-3
abundance: many
d_gene: NA
CDR3nt: TGTGCCATCAGGGGACGAGATACCTACGAGCAGTACTTC
CDR3aa: CAIRGRDTYEQYF

j_gene: TRBJ2-7
v_gene: TRBV28
abundance: many
d_gene: TRBD1
CDR3nt: TGTGCCAGCAGTCCGCCGGGACAGGGGGCCAACGAGCAGTACTTC
CDR3aa: CASSPPGQGANEQYF

j_gene: TRBJ1-5
v_gene: TRBV6-2/TRBV6-3
abundance: many
d_gene: NA
CDR3nt: TGTGCCAGCAGTTACGCGGCTAGCAATCAGCCCCAGCATTTT
CDR3aa: CASSYAASNQPQHF

j_gene: TRBJ2-2
v_gene: TRBV7-3
abundance: many
d_gene: TRBD2
CDR3nt: TGTGCCAGCAGCTTAGCGAGCGGGAGTATTACCGGGGAGCTGTTTTTT
CDR3aa: CASSLASGSITGELFF

j_gene: TRBJ2-6
v_gene: TRBV18
abundance: many
d_gene: TRBD1
CDR3nt: TGTGCCAGCTCACCTCAGGGGGCCTCTGGGGCCAACGTCCTGACTTTC
CDR3aa: CASSPQGASGANVLTF

j_gene: TRBJ2-3
v_gene: TRBV28
abundance: few
d_gene: TRBD2
CDR3nt: TGTGCCAGCAGTTTAGGCGCTGGCGGGAGTCAATATACGCAGTATTTT
CDR3aa: CASSLGAGGSQYTQYF

j_gene: TRBJ2-7
v_gene: TRBV20-1
abundance: many
d_gene: NA
CDR3nt: TGCAGTGCTGGGGACGGCCAGTTGAGCTCCTACGAGCAGTACTTC
CDR3aa: CSAGDGQLSSYEQYF

j_gene: TRBJ1-2
v_gene: TRBV6-1
abundance: many
d_gene: NA
CDR3nt: TGTGCCACCAACGGGGGACTTCCCGGGGGAAGTGTCTATGGCTACACCTTC
CDR3aa: CATNGGLPGGSVYGYTF

j_gene: TRBJ2-1
v_gene: TRBV20-1
abundance: many
d_gene: TRBD2
CDR3nt: TGCAGTGCTAGGTCTCCCCGGGAGGCCCACAATGAGCAGTTCTTC
CDR3aa: CSARSPREAHNEQFF

j_gene: TRBJ1-2
v_gene: TRBV12-3/TRBV12-4
abundance: few
d_gene: NA
CDR3nt: TGTGCCAGCAGTTTTAAGGGCGGTCATGGCTACACCTTC
CDR3aa: CASSFKGGHGYTF

j_gene: TRBJ2-3
v_gene: TRBV7-2
abundance: many
d_gene: NA
CDR3nt: TGTGCCAGCAGCTTGGTCGGGAAAGATACGCAGTATTTT
CDR3aa: CASSLVGKDTQYF

j_gene: TRBJ2-3
v_gene: TRBV7-9
abundance: many
d_gene: NA
CDR3nt: TGTGCCAGCAGCTTAGGAGCAGGGGCAAAACGAGATACGCAGTATTTT
CDR3aa: CASSLGAGAKRDTQYF

j_gene: TRBJ2-7
v_gene: TRBV15
abundance: NA
d_gene: NA
CDR3nt: TGTGCCACCAGCAGAGATTTGGCGTCGGTTGAGCAGTACTTC
CDR3aa: CATSRDLASVEQYF

j_gene: TRBJ2-3
v_gene: TRBV11-2
abundance: NA
d_gene: NA
CDR3nt: TGTGCCAGCAGCTTAGAAGTGGGGTTAGGAGATACGCAGTATTTT
CDR3aa: CASSLEVGLGDTQYF

j_gene: TRBJ1-4
v_gene: TRBV5-5
abundance: many
d_gene: NA
CDR3nt: TGTGCCAGCAGCGCCGGCGGACGGGGTTCTAATGAAAAACTGTTTTTT
CDR3aa: CASSAGGRGSNEKLFF

j_gene: TRBJ2-7
v_gene: TRBV20-1
abundance: NA
d_gene: NA
CDR3nt: TGCAGTGCTAGTAGTGCCAGCACCCCCCCCCAGAGCTACGAGCAGTACTTC
CDR3aa: CSASSASTPPQSYEQYF

j_gene: TRBJ2-1
v_gene: TRBV7-3
abundance: few
d_gene: TRBD2
CDR3nt: TGTGCCAGCAGCTTAAAAGGGACTAGCGGGATATCTTACGATGAGCAGTTCTTC
CDR3aa: CASSLKGTSGISYDEQFF

j_gene: TRBJ2-4
v_gene: TRBV2
abundance: NA
d_gene: TRBD1
CDR3nt: TGTGCCAGCAGTGATACAGGGGCCCCGACGGACATTCAGTACTTC
CDR3aa: CASSDTGAPTDIQYF

j_gene: TRBJ2-6
v_gene: TRBV7-2
abundance: many
d_gene: NA
CDR3nt: TGTGCCAGCAGCACGGCGGGCGGGTCCTCTGGGGCCAACGTCCTGACTTTC
CDR3aa: CASSTAGGSSGANVLTF

j_gene: TRBJ1-5
v_gene: TRBV19
abundance: few
d_gene: NA
CDR3nt: TGTGCCAGTAGTATAGATCTAGGGGGAGCGGAGCCCCAGCATTTT
CDR3aa: CASSIDLGGAEPQHF

j_gene: TRBJ2-1
v_gene: TRBV19
abundance: NA
d_gene: TRBD2
CDR3nt: TGTGCCAGTAGTCCCCCCCCCGGCCTAGCGGGAGACCACAATGAGCAGTTCTTC
CDR3aa: CASSPPPGLAGDHNEQFF

j_gene: TRBJ2-1
v_gene: TRBV19
abundance: few
d_gene: NA
CDR3nt: TGTGCCAGTAGTTATGGTCGAAACAATGAGCAGTTCTTC
CDR3aa: CASSYGRNNEQFF

j_gene: TRBJ2-1
v_gene: TRBV4-3
abundance: few
d_gene: TRBD2
CDR3nt: TGCGCCAGCAGCCACGAAGGTAGCGGGAGAGGTGAGCAGTTCTTC
CDR3aa: CASSHEGSGRGEQFF

j_gene: TRBJ1-1
v_gene: TRBV28
abundance: NA
d_gene: TRBD1
CDR3nt: TGTGCCAGCAGTTCGCATCAGGGGGCGGTCGGCACTGAAGCTTTCTTT
CDR3aa: CASSSHQGAVGTEAFF

j_gene: TRBJ2-2
v_gene: TRBV3-1
abundance: many
d_gene: NA
CDR3nt: TGTGCCAGCAGCCAAGTCGTCGGGTTACGCACCGGGGAGCTGTTTTTT
CDR3aa: CASSQVVGLRTGELFF

j_gene: TRBJ2-3
v_gene: TRBV28
abundance: many
d_gene: NA
CDR3nt: TGTGCCAGCAGTTTATCTAGCAGGGCTACGCAGTATTTT
CDR3aa: CASSLSSRATQYF

j_gene: TRBJ2-5
v_gene: TRBV7-9
abundance: few
d_gene: TRBD1
CDR3nt: TGTGCCAGCAGCTTAGCGGACAGGCCGCACGAGACCCAGTACTTC
CDR3aa: CASSLADRPHETQYF

j_gene: TRBJ2-5
v_gene: TRBV12-3/TRBV12-4
abundance: many
d_gene: NA
CDR3nt: TGTGCCAGCAGCCTGGACGGCTTACAAGAGACCCAGTACTTC
CDR3aa: CASSLDGLQETQYF

j_gene: TRBJ2-2
v_gene: TRBV24-1
abundance: many
d_gene: TRBD1
CDR3nt: TGTGCCACCAGTGAACCGAGGTTTGCTCTCGGGACAGGGCCCGGGGAGCTGTTTTTT
CDR3aa: CATSEPRFALGTGPGELFF

j_gene: TRBJ2-5
v_gene: TRBV6-2/TRBV6-3
abundance: many
d_gene: NA
CDR3nt: TGTGCCAGCAGTTACGCCGGGACTGCAGCAACCCAGTACTTC
CDR3aa: CASSYAGTAATQYF

j_gene: TRBJ2-1
v_gene: TRBV19
abundance: NA
d_gene: TRBD2
CDR3nt: TGTGCCAGTAGGGGTGGGACTAGGCCGGGGGAGCAGTTCTTC
CDR3aa: CASRGGTRPGEQFF

j_gene: TRBJ2-3
v_gene: TRBV5-4
abundance: NA
d_gene: TRBD2
CDR3nt: TGTGCCAGCAGCAGAACTAGCGGGACCACAGATACGCAGTATTTT
CDR3aa: CASSRTSGTTDTQYF

j_gene: TRBJ1-1
v_gene: TRBV7-2
abundance: many
d_gene: TRBD1
CDR3nt: TGTGCCAGCAGATCGGACAGGGAGTGGAGAAGGCCTGAAGCTTTCTTT
CDR3aa: CASRSDREWRRPEAFF

j_gene: TRBJ2-1
v_gene: TRBV3-1
abundance: many
d_gene: NA
CDR3nt: TGTGCCAGCAGCCAGTTACAGGGTGGGCAGTTCTTC
CDR3aa: CASSQLQGGQFF

j_gene: TRBJ2-7
v_gene: TRBV11-2
abundance: NA
d_gene: NA
CDR3nt: TGTGCCAGCAGCTTATGGGCCAGCTTGGGCTACGAGCAGTACTTC
CDR3aa: CASSLWASLGYEQYF

j_gene: TRBJ1-1
v_gene: TRBV5-6
abundance: many
d_gene: NA
CDR3nt: TGTGCCAGCAGCTTGACGCGGGGTGTGAACACTGAAGCTTTCTTT
CDR3aa: CASSLTRGVNTEAFF

j_gene: TRBJ2-7
v_gene: TRBV4-3
abundance: NA
d_gene: NA
CDR3nt: TGCGCCAGCAGCCAAGCGAATTGGGGCGGCTACGAGCAGTACTTC
CDR3aa: CASSQANWGGYEQYF

j_gene: TRBJ2-5
v_gene: TRBV29-1
abundance: many
d_gene: NA
CDR3nt: TGCAGCGGTCGCCGCGGACTACAAGAGACCCAGTACTTC
CDR3aa: CSGRRGLQETQYF